What follows are 6 T cell receptor beta chains derived from one specimen sequenced in a study of blood T cell repertoires in COVID-19. Profiled with immunoSEQ multiplex PCR; TCRdb holds only in-frame clones, not every one. The data contain approximately 270,000 clones, approximately 89% of them singletons. The sequenced material came from peripheral blood. These TCRs come from a man aged 35 to 55 with active or convalescent COVID-19.

This clone was recorded a few times. The chain uses TRBV3-1 (or the pseudogene TRBV3-2) and TRBJ1-1; D call uncertain. Germline-derived CDR1 and CDR2 are LGHDT and YNNKEL (reference sequence). The CDR3 has 14 amino acids. The V gene lost 4 bases and the J gene lost 5 bases, with 14 bases spanning the gap. The CDR3 sequence: CASSRKTSGTEAFF. The CDR3 coding sequence is TGTGCCAGCAGCCGAAAAACATCGGGGACTGAAGCTTTCTTT.

This clone has a handful of counts. The DNA for the CDR3 is TGTGCCAGCAGTTCCCCAGTCAGGGGAGGAAACACCATATATTTT. Amino acid sequence: CASSSPVRGGNTIYF. V and J are TRBV6-5 and TRBJ1-3, with D maybe TRBD1 (6 bases). CDR3 length: 15 residues. Between the trimmed V and J ends, which lost 4 bases and 4 bases, there was a span of 14 bases. In germline, CDR1 is MNHEY, CDR2 SVGAGI.

V usage is TRBV12-3 or TRBV12-4 and J usage is TRBJ1-1, with TRBD1 identical over 10 bases. The CDR3 totals 13 residues. J lost 8 bases, V lost 2 bases, and 2 bases had no gene match. The CDR3 loop reads CASSLRTGGEAFF. In nucleotides, the CDR3 is TGTGCCAGCAGTTTAAGGACAGGGGGAGAAGCTTTCTTT.

The chain is built from TRBV9 and TRBJ2-7; 13 bases fit TRBD2. V was clipped by 0 bases and J by 6 bases; unmatched bases: 3. Germline assignment: CDR1 SGDLS and CDR2 YYNGEE. The CDR3 contains 15 residues. The CDR3 nucleotides are TGTGCCAGCAGCGTAGCGGGGACTAGCGGGATCGAGCAGTACTTC. Protein product: CASSVAGTSGIEQYF.

The chain uses TRBV6-5 and TRBJ2-1, with a weak D call TRBD2 (6 bases). The germline CDR1 and CDR2 sequences are MNHEY and SVGAGI. The CDR3 length is 16 residues. Trimming took off 1 base at V and 5 bases at J, with 15 bases between the two ends. This chain's CDR3 is CASSYLGLRGNNEQFF. The CDR3 nucleotides are TGTGCCAGCAGTTACTTAGGACTACGGGGTAACAATGAGCAGTTCTTC.

This chain links TRBV4-2 with TRBJ1-5, with 8 bases identical to TRBD1. V lost 5 bases, J lost 5 bases, and 11 bases stayed unmatched. The CDR3 spans 16 residues. CDR1 is LGHNA, CDR2 YNFKEQ, per germline. In DNA, the CDR3 is TGTGCCAGCAGCAACCCAGCAGGGGGCGCGGATCAGCCCCAGCATTTT. Residues: CASSNPAGGADQPQHF.